The 17 T cell receptor beta chains below come from one sample, sequenced in a study of shared clonotypes between healthy human individuals. The repertoire was sequenced with immunoSEQ multiplex PCR; TCRdb's copy has only in-frame clones and lacks some. In the table there are about 2.1 million clones, just under 95% of which are singletons. CD8 cells regarded as naive lacked CD45RO, were positively chosen for CCR7, and omitted terminally differentiated effector memory CD45RA+ cells. Sequencing used naive CD8+ T cells from PBMCs. These receptors came from a man aged 18 to 29 in good health. Some clones in this sample may be carry-over from other donors' samples.

The chain is built from TRBV10-3 and TRBJ2-5; TRBD1 aligns across 8 bases. CDR3 length: 13 amino acids. CDR1 and CDR2 from the germline V gene are ENHRY and SYGVKD. The V segment lost 9 bases and the J segment 1 base; nucleotides outside the gene matches: 4. CDR3 region: CAISTGGQETQYF. The CDR3 nucleotides read TGTGCCATATCAACAGGGGGCCAAGAGACCCAGTACTTC.

V is TRBV18 and J is TRBJ2-1; TRBD2 matches at 11 bases. V was clipped by 4 bases and J by 7 bases; unmatched bases: 6. The germline CDR1 and CDR2 sequences are KGHSH and LQKENI. The CDR3 length is 15 residues. The CDR3 nucleotides are TGTGCCAGCTCACGGGGACTAGCGGCTAAAAATGAGCAGTTCTTC. The encoded protein is CASSRGLAAKNEQFF.

The chain couples TRBV12-5 to TRBJ2-5; 7 bases map to TRBD2. The CDR3 runs 16 residues. Germline lookup yields CDR1 LGHNT and CDR2 FRNRAP. Trimming at V came to 5 bases and at J to 2 bases, leaving 11 bases not matched to a gene. The CDR3 region is CASGNAGVGPQETQYF. For the CDR3, the DNA is TGTGCTAGTGGTAATGCGGGAGTAGGTCCACAAGAGACCCAGTACTTC.

This clone was seen just once. This rearrangement joins TRBV27 to TRBJ1-2, with no clear D. This CDR3 has 16 amino acids. V was shortened by 1 base and J by 2 bases, with 14 bases between the two germline ends. Germline V CDR1 and CDR2: MNHEY, SMNVEV (reference sequence). Here the CDR3 DNA reads TGTGCCAGCAGTTTATTTTCCGCACCATCCAACTATGGCTACACCTTC. Translating gives CASSLFSAPSNYGYTF.

V and J are TRBV11-2 and TRBJ2-5, with TRBD1 identical over 8 bases. CDR3 length: 15 residues. V shed 4 bases, J shed 2 bases, and the junction held 6 bases outside the gene matches. From germline, CDR1 is SGHAT and CDR2 FQNNGV. The CDR3: CASSSRDRTQETQYF. The CDR3, as DNA: TGTGCCAGCAGCTCCAGGGACAGGACTCAAGAGACCCAGTACTTC.

The chain is built from TRBV10-3 and TRBJ2-7, with TRBD1 as a possible D gene (6 bases). There are 17 residues in the CDR3. Germline CDR1 ENHRY, CDR2 SYGVKD. V dropped 4 bases and J dropped 2 bases, with 21 bases sitting between them. CDR3 in DNA: TGTGCCATCAGTGTGCCGGGACAAAAGGAGAAAACCTACGAGCAGTACTTC. This encodes CAISVPGQKEKTYEQYF.

This chain links TRBV10-3 with TRBJ2-7; TRBD1 or TRBD2 may be the D gene (5 bases each). The CDR3 contains 15 residues. Looked up from germline, CDR1 is ENHRY and CDR2 is SYGVKD. V lost 0 bases, J lost 6 bases, and 15 bases lay in between. The CDR3 sequence: CAISESRGALGEQYF. The CDR3 coding sequence is TGTGCCATCAGTGAGTCAAGAGGGGCTTTAGGCGAGCAGTACTTC.

The chain uses TRBV15 and TRBJ2-7; D is perhaps TRBD1 (5 bases). Germline-derived CDR1 and CDR2 are LNHNV and YYDKDF (reference sequence). V lost 5 bases and J 3 bases, leaving 11 bases between the germline ends. The CDR3 totals 13 residues. The CDR3 sequence is CATSPDTRYEQYF. The CDR3 nucleotides read TGTGCCACCAGCCCGGACACCCGCTACGAGCAGTACTTC.

This clone came up a few times. The chain combines TRBV10-3 with TRBJ1-1; 11 bases agree with TRBD1. CDR1 is ENHRY, CDR2 SYGVKD, per germline. This CDR3 is built from 15 residues. Trimming cost V 6 bases and J 6 bases; bases outside gene matches: 9. The CDR3 here is CAIRPGQGVLSEAFF. The DNA of the CDR3 is TGTGCCATCAGGCCGGGACAGGGGGTACTTTCTGAAGCTTTCTTT.

This sequence joins TRBV6-1 and TRBJ2-7; no firm D call. Trimming pared 7 bases from V and 6 bases from J, leaving 13 bases between. The CDR3 loop spans 12 amino acids. Germline CDR1 is MNHNS and CDR2 is SASEGT. The CDR3 protein is CASTSDLVEQYF. In nucleotides, the CDR3 is TGTGCCAGCACCTCAGACCTGGTCGAGCAGTACTTC.

This clone was recorded only once. This chain uses TRBV4-3 with TRBJ2-2, with 7 bases that match TRBD1. Germline CDR1 reads LGHNA; CDR2 reads YSLEER. The CDR3 is made up of 18 amino acids. With 0 bases clipped from V and 6 bases from J, the junction kept 13 bases outside the gene matches. The CDR3 nucleotides read TGCGCCAGCAGCCAAGAGGTCATGGGGACAGACACCGCCGGGGAGCTGTTTTTT. Translation gives CASSQEVMGTDTAGELFF.

The gene calls are TRBV28 and TRBJ1-5; a weak D match, TRBD1 (5 bases). The CDR3 runs 15 residues. Germline V CDR1 and CDR2: MDHEN, SYDVKM. The V end lost 3 bases, the J end lost 4 bases, and 13 bases lay between the germline ends. This CDR3 reads CASSFWGRANQPQHF. Written as DNA, the CDR3 is TGTGCCAGCAGTTTCTGGGGCAGGGCGAATCAGCCCCAGCATTTT.

The V and J genes are TRBV7-9 and TRBJ2-7, with 7 bases identical to TRBD1. Trimming cost V 5 bases and J 6 bases; bases outside gene matches: 13. The CDR3 is 15 amino acids. Germline loops: CDR1 SEHNR, CDR2 FQNEAQ (reference sequence). The CDR3 sequence: CASSHTGTAQSEQYF. DNA for the CDR3: TGTGCCAGCAGCCATACCGGGACAGCCCAATCCGAGCAGTACTTC.

The chain carries TRBV10-3 and TRBJ2-2; 7 bases are a match to TRBD1. The CDR3 covers 14 residues. V trimming: 3 bases; J trimming: 8 bases; junction bases outside the gene matches: 6. Germline V gene sequence: CDR1 ENHRY, CDR2 SYGVKD. CDR3 in amino acids: CAISEPGTAGELFF. In nucleotides, the CDR3 is TGTGCCATCAGTGAACCCGGGACAGCGGGGGAGCTGTTTTTT.

This chain links TRBV28 with TRBJ2-7; D might be TRBD1 or TRBD2, each matching 7 bases. CDR3 length equals 16 residues. CDR1 is MDHEN and CDR2 is SYDVKM in the germline V gene. V dropped 5 bases and J dropped 2 bases, with 19 bases sitting between them. The CDR3 protein is CASSEGGQGVPYEQYF. The CDR3 nucleotides read TGTGCCAGCAGTGAGGGAGGGCAGGGGGTCCCCTACGAGCAGTACTTC.

The gene calls are TRBV27 and TRBJ2-2; 9 nucleotides line up with TRBD2. Germline V gene sequence: CDR1 MNHEY, CDR2 SMNVEV (reference sequence). V shed 3 bases, J shed 7 bases, and the junction held 6 bases outside the gene matches. This CDR3 has 15 amino acids. The CDR3: CASSFRGRARGELFF. CDR3 sequence (DNA): TGTGCCAGCAGTTTTCGCGGGAGGGCCCGCGGGGAGCTGTTTTTT.

The chain couples TRBV28 to TRBJ2-7; 11 positions agree with TRBD1. V lost 5 bases to trimming and J lost 6 bases; unmatched junction nucleotides: 15. This CDR3 has 17 residues. In germline, CDR1 is MDHEN, CDR2 SYDVKM. CDR3 bases: TGTGCCAGCAGTCTACACAGGCTCGGGACAGGGGGGGGCGAGCAGTACTTC. Protein product: CASSLHRLGTGGGEQYF.